A single sample gave rise to the 21 T cell receptor beta chains below, sequenced in a study of T cells in Graves' hyperthyroidism and ophthalmopathy (dated by TCRdb to the late 2010s). Libraries came from multiplex PCR. The sample was run on an Illumina HiSeq 2000. TCR beta CDR3 regions were amplified from RNA transcripts. A first-round RT-PCR of the TCR CDR3 used the HTBI primer set with the Qiagen OneStep RT-PCR kit. Using fastp trimming at Q25 and MiXCR clonotype assembly, TCRdb reanalyzed the public sequencing data and kept in-frame beta chains. Every entry covers one CDR3 protein and lists the most common genes and DNA from its rows. In all, the sample holds a few hundred thousand distinct CDR3 sequences, and approximately 15% of those were seen once. The ten largest clones add up to approximately 7.4% of the sample. Input material: blood. The receptors shown here come from a woman between 25 and 40 years old with Graves' hyperthyroidism.

This clonotype has a count of ten or more. V usage is TRBV28 and J usage is TRBJ2-1; TRBD2 agrees at 13 bases. Trimming at V came to 2 bases and at J to 2 bases, leaving 15 bases not matched to a gene. The germline V gene encodes CDR1 MDHEN and CDR2 SYDVKM. The CDR3 has 21 residues. CDR3 sequence: CASSLESAGTSGALTYNEQFF. The CDR3 DNA reads as TGTGCCAGCAGTTTAGAATCGGCCGGGACTAGCGGGGCCTTAACCTACAATGAGCAGTTCTTC.

The chain joins TRBV27 to TRBJ2-1, with TRBD2 matching over 14 bases. Unmatched junction bases numbered 11, after V lost 6 bases and J lost 7 bases. This CDR3 is built from 17 residues. Germline-derived CDR1 and CDR2 are MNHEY and SMNVEV (reference sequence). The CDR3 protein is CASSPGLAGGIDNEQFF. CDR3 DNA sequence: TGTGCCAGCAGCCCCGGACTAGCGGGAGGTATAGATAATGAGCAGTTCTTC.

This clonotype came up many times. This rearrangement joins TRBV2 to TRBJ2-1; D is undetermined. The V end lost 2 bases, the J end lost 1 base, and 6 bases lay between the germline ends. CDR1 and CDR2 from the germline V gene are SNHLY and FYNNEI. The CDR3 is 14 amino acids. Written as DNA, the CDR3 is TGTGCCAGCAGTGAAATACCGTCCTACAATGAGCAGTTCTTC. Encoded protein: CASSEIPSYNEQFF.

This clonotype has ten or more counts. DNA of the CDR3: TGTGCCAGCAGCTTAGTAACACCGACTTACGAGCAGTACTTC. It codes for CASSLVTPTYEQYF. The chain employs TRBV11-2 and TRBJ2-7; no reliable D call. Between the trimmed V and J ends, which lost 1 base and 4 bases, there was a span of 11 bases. Germline lookup yields CDR1 SGHAT and CDR2 FQNNGV. The CDR3 runs to 14 residues.

This clonotype was picked up many times. J is TRBJ2-1 and V is TRBV12-3 or TRBV12-4, with 8 bases identical to TRBD2. The ends lost 3 bases at V and 5 bases at J; junction bases unmatched: 6. The CDR3 consists of 15 residues. The CDR3 sequence: CASSFWLAGHNEQFF. CDR3 nucleotides: TGTGCCAGCAGTTTTTGGCTAGCGGGCCACAATGAGCAGTTCTTC.

V usage is TRBV6-2 or TRBV6-3 and J usage is TRBJ2-7, with 15 bases fitting TRBD2. This CDR3 contains 17 residues. Germline loops: CDR1 MNHEY, CDR2 SVGEGT. Unmatched junction bases numbered 4, after V lost 0 bases and J lost 4 bases. CDR3 loop: CASSYSGTSGRSYEQYF. DNA of the CDR3: TGTGCCAGCAGTTACTCGGGGACTAGCGGGAGGTCTTACGAGCAGTACTTC.

In its sample, this clonotype was seen a few times. The chain joins TRBV9 to TRBJ2-7, with 8 nucleotides matching TRBD1. The CDR3 is 14 amino acids. In germline, CDR1 is SGDLS, CDR2 YYNGEE. V shed 2 bases, J shed 5 bases, and the junction held 6 bases outside the gene matches. The CDR3 region is CASSVRQDRDEQYF. The CDR3 DNA is TGTGCCAGCAGCGTGCGCCAGGACAGGGACGAGCAGTACTTC.

This clonotype has a count of ten or more. V is TRBV2 and J is TRBJ1-5; 9 nucleotides line up with TRBD1. V was clipped by 6 bases and J by 3 bases; unmatched bases: 6. CDR3 size: 15 residues. Germline V gene lookup returns CDR1 SNHLY and CDR2 FYNNEI. The CDR3 region is CASSLTGGNNQPQHF. The CDR3, as DNA: TGTGCCAGCAGCTTGACAGGGGGAAACAATCAGCCCCAGCATTTT.

This clonotype showed up many times. The CDR3 bases are TGTGCCAGCAGCGCAGGGTTCTACAATGAGCAGTTCTTC. Translated: CASSAGFYNEQFF. The chain joins TRBV12-3 or TRBV12-4 to TRBJ2-1; D is possibly TRBD1 (5 bases). V was clipped by 6 bases and J by 3 bases, with 9 bases between them. This CDR3 comprises 13 residues.

This clonotype was detected only a few times. This chain uses TRBV9 with TRBJ2-1, with D possibly TRBD2 on 6 matching bases. Germline V CDR1 and CDR2: SGDLS, YYNGEE. V was pared by 0 bases and J by 9 bases, with 7 bases between. This CDR3 region has 12 residues. CDR3 DNA sequence: TGTGCCAGCAGCGTAGCCGGGAGTGAGCAGTTCTTC. Residues: CASSVAGSEQFF.

In its sample, this clonotype was seen many times. The V and J genes are TRBV13 and TRBJ2-3; D unresolved. There are 12 residues in the CDR3. V was cut by 5 bases and J by 6 bases, with 9 bases left in between. The germline CDR1 and CDR2 sequences are PRHDT and FYEKMQ (reference sequence). Here the CDR3 reads CASSPVGDTQYF. The CDR3 region has the DNA TGTGCCAGCAGCCCCGTTGGTGATACGCAGTATTTT. Drawing the rest from reference TRBV13 and TRBJ2-3, the complete variable domain is AAGVIQSPRHLIKEKRETATLKCYPIPRHDTVYWYQQGPGQDPQFLISFYEKMQSDKGSIPDRFSAQQFSDYHSELNMSSLELGDSALYFCASSPVGDTQYFGPGTRLTVL.

This clonotype has a count of ten or more. The chain combines TRBV7-2 with TRBJ1-6, with TRBD1 identical over 11 bases. V lost 5 bases, J lost 10 bases, and 10 bases stayed unmatched. In germline, CDR1 is SGHTA, CDR2 FQGNSA. The CDR3 is 16 amino acids. In DNA form, the CDR3 reads TGTGCCAGCAGCCCAGTGCGAGGGACAGGGGGATCACCCCTCCACTTT. Translation gives CASSPVRGTGGSPLHF. Full variable domain (missing parts from reference TRBV7-2 and TRBJ1-6): GAGVSQSPSNKVTEKGKDVELRCDPISGHTALYWYRQSLGQGLEFLIYFQGNSAPDKSGLPSDRFSAERTGGSVSTLTIQRTQQEDSAVYLCASSPVRGTGGSPLHFGNGTRLTVT.

This clonotype was seen more than once but under ten times. The J gene is TRBJ1-4, the V gene TRBV7-9; D unresolved. V was shortened by 4 bases and J by 5 bases, with 17 bases between the two germline ends. CDR3 length: 16 residues. The germline gives CDR1 SEHNR, CDR2 FQNEAQ (reference sequence). CDR3 protein: CASSSWEGRRNEKLFF. Here the CDR3 DNA reads TGTGCCAGCAGCTCCTGGGAGGGAAGGCGGAATGAAAAACTGTTTTTT.

The rearrangement uses TRBV25-1 and TRBJ2-1; 10 bases map to TRBD2. CDR1 and CDR2 (germline): MGHDK, SYGVNS. After removal of 6 bases from V and 5 bases from J, the junction contained 10 bases not matched to a gene. This CDR3 contains 16 residues. Written as DNA, the CDR3 is TGTGCCAGCAGCGACTCGGGGACTAGCGAAGACAATGAGCAGTTCTTC. This encodes CASSDSGTSEDNEQFF. Drawing the rest from reference TRBV25-1 and TRBJ2-1, the complete variable domain is EADIYQTPRYLVIGTGKKITLECSQTMGHDKMYWYQQDPGMELHLIHYSYGVNSTEKGDLSSESTVSRIRTEHFPLTLESARPSHTSQYLCASSDSGTSEDNEQFFGPGTRLTVL.

This chain uses TRBV4-1 with TRBJ2-7; possibly TRBD1 for D (5 bases). Germline CDR1 is MGHRA and CDR2 is YSYEKL. This CDR3 has 16 amino acids. Trimming removed 1 base from V and 0 bases from J, with 13 bases in between. The CDR3 region is CASSQVWTQSSYEQYF. DNA of the CDR3: TGCGCCAGCAGCCAAGTTTGGACACAGAGCTCCTACGAGCAGTACTTC.

This clonotype has a single count. The chain recombines TRBV11-2 with TRBJ2-1; D might be TRBD2 (6 bases). Germline CDR1 SGHAT, CDR2 FQNNGV. Trimming stripped 4 bases from V and 6 bases from J, with 13 bases between. The CDR3 contains 14 residues. CDR3 DNA: TGTGCCAGCAGCTCCCCCCGCGGGGCCAATGAGCAGTTCTTC. Protein sequence: CASSSPRGANEQFF.

Turning to this clonotype: A clone one base away is much larger, so this may be a read error. The chain uses TRBV7-2 and TRBJ1-2; TRBD1 matches 7 bases. Germline V gene data show CDR1 as SGHTA and CDR2 as FQGNSA. The CDR3 length is 16 residues. Germline trimming cut 4 bases from V and 7 bases from J; bases unmatched to any gene: 15. CDR3 loop: CASSSRTGVQDCGYTF. The CDR3 region has the DNA TGTGCCAGCAGCTCCCGAACAGGGGTTCAGGACTGTGGCTACACCTTC.

This clonotype appeared many times. The rearrangement joins TRBV2 to TRBJ1-2; tentatively, D is TRBD1 (5 bases). The CDR3 runs to 14 residues. The germline V gene has CDR1 SNHLY and CDR2 FYNNEI. The ends were cut back, 2 bases at V and 2 bases at J, with 9 bases in the middle. Here the CDR3 reads CASSETGLNYGYTF. In DNA form, the CDR3 reads TGTGCCAGCAGTGAAACAGGATTAAACTATGGCTACACCTTC.

This chain connects TRBV20-1 to TRBJ2-2; D call uncertain. The CDR3 is 13 residues long. The V end was cut by 8 bases, the J end by 4 bases, with 14 bases between. Germline V lookup: CDR1 DFQATT, CDR2 SNEGSKA (reference sequence). DNA for the CDR3: TGCAGTTTTCTTAGTATTGGCACCGGGGAGCTGTTTTTT. Residues: CSFLSIGTGELFF.

The sample holds many counts of this clonotype. V is TRBV29-1 and J is TRBJ2-1; 9 nucleotides align to TRBD1. V was pared by 6 bases and J by 4 bases, with 19 bases of the junction left unmatched. This CDR3 comprises 18 residues. Germline lookup yields CDR1 SQVTM and CDR2 ANQGSEA. CDR3 region: CSVTDRDRESTRYNEQFF. The CDR3, as DNA: TGCAGCGTGACTGACCGGGACAGGGAATCAACCCGATACAATGAGCAGTTCTTC.

This clonotype was seen only a few times. This chain links TRBV6-2 or TRBV6-3 with TRBJ2-5; possibly TRBD1 for D (6 bases). This CDR3 has 15 residues. Germline assignment: CDR1 MNHEY and CDR2 SVGEGT. V lost 6 bases, J lost 5 bases, and 19 bases lay in between. The CDR3 sequence is CASSPWKGVVETQYF. CDR3 nucleotide sequence: TGTGCCAGCAGCCCTTGGAAGGGGGTAGTGGAGACCCAGTACTTC.